The clone carrying this TCR beta chain was seen only once. This CDR3 region has 16 residues. Germline loops: CDR1 SNHLY, CDR2 FYNNEI. Trimming cost V 6 bases and J 2 bases, with 19 bases left between them. Sequencing involved patients with CD8+CD57+ cell expansion previously shown by flow cytometry. This sample was taken from a study of CD8+CD57+ T cells in acquired aplastic anemia. TCR beta VDJ combinations and CDR3 sequences were profiled from genomic DNA. In TCRdb, the reads were re-called with MiXCR into one record per CDR3 protein. The table includes around 200,000 distinct CDR3 sequences, around 60% detected once.

Sequencing used sorted CD4+, CD8+, or CD8+CD57+ T cells (not recorded which) from PBMCs. The V and J genes are TRBV2 and TRBJ1-2, with TRBD1 as a possible D gene (5 bases). The TCR was taken from a human donor with aplastic anemia. CDR3 sequence: CASRNRLTPWNYGYTF. The CDR3 coding sequence is TGTGCCAGCAGAAACAGGCTAACTCCGTGGAACTATGGCTACACCTTC. The full variable domain, in which reference TRBV2 and TRBJ1-2 provide the parts outside the CDR3, is EPEVTQTPSHQVTQMGQEVILRCVPISNHLYFYWYRQILGQKVEFLVSFYNNEISEKSEIFDDQFSVERPDGSNFTLKIRSTKLEDSAMYFCASRNRLTPWNYGYTFGSGTRLTVV.